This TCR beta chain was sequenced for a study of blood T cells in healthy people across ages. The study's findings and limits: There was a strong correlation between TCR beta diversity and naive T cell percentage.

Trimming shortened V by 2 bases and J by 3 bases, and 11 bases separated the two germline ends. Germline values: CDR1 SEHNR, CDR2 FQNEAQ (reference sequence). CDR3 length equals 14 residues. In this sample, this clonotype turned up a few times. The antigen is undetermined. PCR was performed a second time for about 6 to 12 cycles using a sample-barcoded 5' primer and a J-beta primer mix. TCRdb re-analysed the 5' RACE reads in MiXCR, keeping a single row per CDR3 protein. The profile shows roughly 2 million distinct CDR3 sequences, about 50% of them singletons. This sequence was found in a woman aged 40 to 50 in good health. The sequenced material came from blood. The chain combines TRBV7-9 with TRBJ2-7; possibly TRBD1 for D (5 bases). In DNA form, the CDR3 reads TGTGCCAGCAGCTTAAATATGCAGGGCTACGAGCAGTACTTC. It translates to CASSLNMQGYEQYF.